This T cell receptor beta chain was recorded in a study of cytomegalovirus exposure and HLA in healthy donors. Findings of the study overall: A later analysis linked a missense variant in DCLRE1C to the trimming of TCR beta V and J genes. Later on, an analysis tied 18,000 or so TCR beta sequences to HLA alleles at 0.05 false discovery rate. Prior analysis indicated that the majority of TCR beta V segments exhibited productivity approximately 87% or approximately 30% of the time.

The CDR3 spans 15 residues. With 9 bases removed from V and 5 bases from J, the gap between germline ends came to 19 bases. In germline, CDR1 is MGHDK, CDR2 SYGVNS. With respect to this clone: Antigen specificity is unknown.

PCR amplification relied on 60 Vbeta primers (plus 13 Jbeta primers). The data were produced by immunoSEQ multiplex PCR, yet TCRdb's version contains in-frame clones alone and is incomplete. The sample holds under 150,000 clones, 76% seen once. V usage is TRBV25-1 and J usage is TRBJ2-2, with a possible D match to TRBD1 (8 bases). The clonotype originates from a woman between 40 and 55 years old in good health and CMV-seronegative. Sequencing was done on a sample of PBMCs. CDR3 region: CASIDGQGGTGELFF. In DNA, the CDR3 is TGTGCCAGTATCGACGGACAGGGAGGGACCGGGGAGCTGTTTTTT.